This T cell receptor beta chain was recovered during a study of cytomegalovirus exposure and HLA in healthy donors. Study overall: Tens of millions of unique TCRs from HLA-typed donors were held in an early data release.

PCR involved 60 Vbeta and 13 Jbeta primers. TCRdb's table, derived via immunoSEQ multiplex PCR, lists solely in-frame clones and lacks some. This table holds 60,000 to 65,000 clones. CDR3 length equals 13 residues. Germline V gene lookup returns CDR1 SNHLY and CDR2 FYNNEI. V shed 9 bases and J 2 bases; nucleotides not matched to a gene: 3. The rearrangement uses TRBV2 and TRBJ1-5; 8 positions match TRBD1. This receptor was obtained from a man in his thirties or forties in good health and CMV-seropositive. Sequences were obtained from PBMCs. CDR3 region: CARGQGGNQPQHF. The DNA for the CDR3 is TGTGCCAGAGGACAGGGAGGCAATCAGCCCCAGCATTTT.